Listed here is a single T cell receptor beta chain. This sample was included in a study of human T cells and chemical hapten exposure. Background on the study: DPC (0.01%) was patch tested on the upper back and read at 6 days.

In the study's own analysis: There were a median of approximately 100,000 TCRs per sample, with a range from roughly 20,000 to 750,000. TCRdb re-derived calls from the RACE reads in MiXCR, one entry per CDR3 protein. TCRdb, not the original authors, processed these V and J calls. The sample records about 120,000 distinct CDR3 sequences, roughly 13% being singletons. V lost 6 bases and J 0 bases, leaving 8 bases between the germline ends. This CDR3 has 14 residues. Germline loops: CDR1 SNHLY, CDR2 FYNNEI. The time point denotes: patch test 1, 2 weeks after DPC sensitization. Treatment defined: therapeutic diphenylcyclopropenone sensitization with weekly scalp DPC.

V usage is TRBV2 and J usage is TRBJ2-2; D is unresolved. The material sequenced was whole blood, taken in connection with sensitization to the hapten diphenylcyclopropenone (DPC). The TCR was taken from a man between 18 and 35 years old with alopecia areata. Some clones in this sample may be carry-over from other donors' samples. The CDR3 region has the DNA TGTGCCAGCAGAGTAGTCGCGAACACCGGGGAGCTGTTTTTT. It codes for CASRVVANTGELFF.